This TCR beta chain appears in the sequencing data of a study of PD-1 and CTLA-4 blockade in melanoma (dated by TCRdb to the early 2020s). Background on the whole study: In patients with melanoma, the study measured the effects of PD-1 blockade versus CTLA-4 blockade on the melanoma-reactive CD8 T cell response.

The CDR3 goes from the cysteine to the phenylalanine over 16 residues. Here the CDR3 DNA is all that survives: 48 bases in frame from base 1. The germline V gene (reference sequence) sets CDR1 to PRHDT and CDR2 to FYEKMQ. V lost 5 bases and J lost 7 bases; the stretch between them is 21 bases long. The library came from the immunoSEQ multiplex PCR assay. TCRdb holds this immuneACCESS table with in-frame rearrangements only. Some clones are missing; in checked studies, unresolved V genes explain under half, and the rest has no known cause. This sample has roughly 30,000 clones in its table, and about 87% of those were observed once. The top ten clones comprise around 5.8% of the sample. About this clone itself: Its specific antigen is unknown. The input lacks base qualities; no much larger clone sits a single base away.

The clonotype comes from a human donor with melanoma. Specimen: CD8+ T cells from peripheral blood, collected from a patient given anti-PD-1 treatment. This sequence uses TRBV13 and TRBJ2-1; TRBD2 is a weak D gene call, 5 bases matching. The DNA sequence reads TGTGCCAGCAGCCCCTTCGGGGAAGCGGTTCCAAATGAGCAGTTCTTC. It translates as CASSPFGEAVPNEQFF.